Shown below are 7 T cell receptor beta chains from a single sample sequenced in a study of blood T cell repertoires in COVID-19. Libraries were prepared by immunoSEQ multiplex PCR; TCRdb keeps only in-frame clonotypes and omits some of them. Of about 480,000 clones listed, 75% to 90% were seen once; the top ten hold roughly 0.9%. Sequencing input: peripheral blood. The receptors here all came from a man younger than 35 with COVID-19, enrolled during active disease.

This clone was counted a few times. Other nucleotide sequences from this sample produce the same CDR3. V and J are TRBV12-3 or TRBV12-4 and TRBJ1-1, with TRBD1 as a possible D gene (5 bases). The length of the CDR3 is 13 residues. Trimming removed 2 bases from V and 2 bases from J, with 6 bases in between. CDR3 nucleotides: TGTGCCAGCAGTTTACAGGGAAACACTGAAGCTTTCTTT. Translating it yields CASSLQGNTEAFF.

V usage is TRBV19 and J usage is TRBJ1-4, with a tentative D call TRBD1 (5 bases). The CDR3 extends over 15 amino acids. Per the germline V gene, CDR1 is LNHDA and CDR2 is SQIVND (reference sequence). Between the trimmed V and J ends, which lost 3 bases and 7 bases, there was a span of 15 bases. The CDR3 protein is CASSIGQGSIEKLFF. The CDR3 nucleotides are TGTGCCAGTAGTATTGGGCAGGGATCGATTGAAAAACTGTTTTTT.

Concerning this clone itself: This CDR3 is also generated by other DNA sequences in the sample. The V gene is TRBV9, the J gene TRBJ2-3, with a weak D call TRBD2 (5 bases). V gave up 1 base and J gave up 0 bases, with 6 bases separating them. Germline values: CDR1 SGDLS, CDR2 YYNGEE. The CDR3 is made up of 14 amino acids. The CDR3 DNA sequence: TGTGCCAGCAGCGTAAGCGGAAGCACAGATACGCAGTATTTT. Translated, it gives CASSVSGSTDTQYF. Based on the CDR3 plus reference TRBV9 and TRBJ2-3, the full variable domain is DSGVTQTPKHLITATGQRVTLRCSPRSGDLSVYWYQQSLDQGLQFLIQYYNGEERAKGNILERFSAQQFPDLHSELNLSSLELGDSALYFCASSVSGSTDTQYFGPGTRLTVL.

The CDR3 reads CASSFTGGGNEKLFF. The CDR3 nucleotides read TGCGCCAGCAGCTTTACAGGGGGGGGTAATGAAAAACTGTTTTTT. The rearrangement uses TRBV4-1 and TRBJ1-4; TRBD1 matches at 8 bases. Germline loops: CDR1 MGHRA, CDR2 YSYEKL. The CDR3 runs to 15 residues. V lost 5 bases and J lost 4; bases outside the gene matches: 6.

The chain couples TRBV6-5 to TRBJ1-4; TRBD1 matches at 10 bases. The CDR3 runs to 13 residues. Trimming cost V 7 bases and J 8 bases; bases outside gene matches: 4. Germline values: CDR1 MNHEY, CDR2 SVGAGI. DNA of the CDR3: TGTGCCAGCAAGGGACAGGGGATCGAAAAACTGTTTTTT. It specifies CASKGQGIEKLFF.

V is TRBV7-9 and J is TRBJ1-3; no definite D call. Germline CDR1 reads SEHNR; CDR2 reads FQNEAQ (reference sequence). Between the trimmed V and J ends, which lost 1 base and 0 bases, there was a span of 13 bases. The CDR3 totals 17 residues. CDR3 in DNA: TGTGCCAGCAGCTTAGAGCCGGGTCTCCACTCTGGAAACACCATATATTTT. This codes for CASSLEPGLHSGNTIYF.

The chain couples TRBV6-1 to TRBJ2-7; 10 nucleotides align to TRBD1. This CDR3 region has 15 residues. Per the germline V gene, CDR1 is MNHNS and CDR2 is SASEGT. With 2 bases clipped from V and 6 bases from J, the junction kept 7 bases outside the gene matches. CDR3 bases: TGTGCCAGCAGTGAACCGGGACAGGGGATTGGCGAGCAGTACTTC. Its translation: CASSEPGQGIGEQYF.